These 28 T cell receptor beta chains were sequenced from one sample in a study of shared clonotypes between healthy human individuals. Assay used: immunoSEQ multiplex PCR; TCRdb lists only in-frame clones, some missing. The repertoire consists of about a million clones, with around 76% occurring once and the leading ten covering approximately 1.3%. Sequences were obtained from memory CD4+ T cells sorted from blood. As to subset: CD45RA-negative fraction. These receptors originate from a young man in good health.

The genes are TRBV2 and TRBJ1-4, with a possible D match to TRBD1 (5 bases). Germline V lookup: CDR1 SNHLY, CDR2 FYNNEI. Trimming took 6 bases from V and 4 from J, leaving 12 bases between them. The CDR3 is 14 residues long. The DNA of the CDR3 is TGTGCCAGCAGCGGAATCAGGGTTAATGAAAAACTGTTTTTT. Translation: CASSGIRVNEKLFF. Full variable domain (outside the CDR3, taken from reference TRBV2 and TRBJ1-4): EPEVTQTPSHQVTQMGQEVILRCVPISNHLYFYWYRQILGQKVEFLVSFYNNEISEKSEIFDDQFSVERPDGSNFTLKIRSTKLEDSAMYFCASSGIRVNEKLFFGSGTQLSVL.

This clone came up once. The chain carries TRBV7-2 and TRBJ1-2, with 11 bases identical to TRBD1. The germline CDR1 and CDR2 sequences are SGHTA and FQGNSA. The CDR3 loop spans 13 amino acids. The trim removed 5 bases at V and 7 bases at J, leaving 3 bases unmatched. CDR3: CASSRGQGVGYTF. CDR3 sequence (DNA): TGTGCCAGCAGCCGGGGACAGGGGGTTGGCTACACCTTC. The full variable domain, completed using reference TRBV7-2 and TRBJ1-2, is GAGVSQSPSNKVTEKGKDVELRCDPISGHTALYWYRQSLGQGLEFLIYFQGNSAPDKSGLPSDRFSAERTGGSVSTLTIQRTQQEDSAVYLCASSRGQGVGYTFGSGTRLTVV.

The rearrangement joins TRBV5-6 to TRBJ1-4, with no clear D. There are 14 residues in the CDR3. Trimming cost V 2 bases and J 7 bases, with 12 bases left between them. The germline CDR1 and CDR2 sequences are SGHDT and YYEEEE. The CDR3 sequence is CASSLSGKGEKLFF. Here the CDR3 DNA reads TGTGCCAGCAGCTTATCAGGAAAGGGTGAAAAACTGTTTTTT.

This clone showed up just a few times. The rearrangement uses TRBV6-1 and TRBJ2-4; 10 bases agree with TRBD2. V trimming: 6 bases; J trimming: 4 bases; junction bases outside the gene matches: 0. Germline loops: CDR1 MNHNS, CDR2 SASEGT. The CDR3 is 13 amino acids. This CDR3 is CASRTSGKNIQYF. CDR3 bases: TGTGCCAGCAGGACTAGCGGGAAAAACATTCAGTACTTC.

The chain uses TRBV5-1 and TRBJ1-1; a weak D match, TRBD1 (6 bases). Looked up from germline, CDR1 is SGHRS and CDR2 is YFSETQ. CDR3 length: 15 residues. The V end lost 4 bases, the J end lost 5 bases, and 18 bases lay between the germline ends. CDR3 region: CASSPQGLGRTEAFF. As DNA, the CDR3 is TGCGCCAGCAGCCCACAGGGTTTAGGAAGGACTGAAGCTTTCTTT.

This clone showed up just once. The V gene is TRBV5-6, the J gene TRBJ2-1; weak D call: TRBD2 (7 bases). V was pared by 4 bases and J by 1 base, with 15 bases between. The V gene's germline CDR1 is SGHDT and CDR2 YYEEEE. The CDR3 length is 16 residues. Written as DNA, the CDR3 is TGTGCCAGCAGCCGAATACAGGGAGGGTCCTACAATGAGCAGTTCTTC. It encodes CASSRIQGGSYNEQFF.

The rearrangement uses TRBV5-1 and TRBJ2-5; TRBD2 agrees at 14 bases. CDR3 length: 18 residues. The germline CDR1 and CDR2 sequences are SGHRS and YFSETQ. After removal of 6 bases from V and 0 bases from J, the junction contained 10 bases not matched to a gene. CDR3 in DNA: TGCGCCAGCACCCCGGGACTAGCGGGAGTGGAGTACCAAGAGACCCAGTACTTC. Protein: CASTPGLAGVEYQETQYF.

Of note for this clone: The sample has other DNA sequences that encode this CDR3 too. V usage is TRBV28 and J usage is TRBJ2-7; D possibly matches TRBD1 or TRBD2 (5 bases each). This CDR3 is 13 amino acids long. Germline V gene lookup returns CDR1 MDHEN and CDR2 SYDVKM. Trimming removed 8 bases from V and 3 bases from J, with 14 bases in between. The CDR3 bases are TGTGCCAGCTCCCCTGGGGGTAGCTACGAGCAGTACTTC. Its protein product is CASSPGGSYEQYF.

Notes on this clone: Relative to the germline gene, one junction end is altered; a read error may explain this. This CDR3 reads CASSLGQGANDYEQYF. As DNA, the CDR3 is TGTGCCAGCAGCCTAGGACAGGGGGCTAACGATTACGAGCAGTACTTC. This chain uses TRBV13 with TRBJ2-7; TRBD1 matches at 11 bases. The CDR3 is made up of 16 amino acids. The germline CDR1 and CDR2 sequences are PRHDT and FYEKMQ (reference sequence).

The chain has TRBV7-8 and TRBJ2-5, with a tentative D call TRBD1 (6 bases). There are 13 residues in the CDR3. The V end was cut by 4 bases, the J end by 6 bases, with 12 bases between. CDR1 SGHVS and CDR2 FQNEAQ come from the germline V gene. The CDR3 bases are TGTGCCAGCAGCTACCGGGACACGAAGACCCAGTACTTC. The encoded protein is CASSYRDTKTQYF.

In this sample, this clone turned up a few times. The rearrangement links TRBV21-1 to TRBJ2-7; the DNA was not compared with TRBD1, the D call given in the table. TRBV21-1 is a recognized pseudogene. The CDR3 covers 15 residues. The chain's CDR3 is CASSRSDRVTYEQYF. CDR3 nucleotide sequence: TGTGCCAGCAGCCGTAGCGACAGGGTGACCTACGAGCAGTACTTC.

Here the CDR3 reads CASSPKGGLGSGANVLTF. CDR3 in DNA: TGTGCCAGCAGCCCTAAGGGGGGACTGGGCTCTGGGGCCAACGTCCTGACTTTC. The chain links TRBV7-9 to TRBJ2-6; TRBD1 or TRBD2 may be the D gene (6 bases each). This CDR3 is 18 amino acids long. Germline assignment: CDR1 SEHNR and CDR2 FQNEAQ (reference sequence). Deletions cut 5 bases from V and 0 bases from J, with 17 bases between.

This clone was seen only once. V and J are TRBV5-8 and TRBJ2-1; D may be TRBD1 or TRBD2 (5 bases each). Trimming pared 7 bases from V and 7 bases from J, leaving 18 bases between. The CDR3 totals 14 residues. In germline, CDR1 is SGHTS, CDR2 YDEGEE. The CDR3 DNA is TGTGCCAGCTCTAAGGGGAGTGTTAGGAATGAGCAGTTCTTC. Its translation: CASSKGSVRNEQFF. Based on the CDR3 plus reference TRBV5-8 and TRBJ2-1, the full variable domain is EAGVTQSPTHLIKTRGQQATLRCSPISGHTSVYWYQQALGLGLQFLLWYDEGEERNRGNFPPRFSGRQFPNYSSELNVNALELEDSALYLCASSKGSVRNEQFFGPGTRLTVL.

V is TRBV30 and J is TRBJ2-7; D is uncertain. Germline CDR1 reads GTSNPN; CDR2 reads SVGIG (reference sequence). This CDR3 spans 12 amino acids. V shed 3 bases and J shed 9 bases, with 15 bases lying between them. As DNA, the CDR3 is TGTGCCTGGAGGGCTACGGAGCCTGGGCAGTACTTC. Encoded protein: CAWRATEPGQYF.

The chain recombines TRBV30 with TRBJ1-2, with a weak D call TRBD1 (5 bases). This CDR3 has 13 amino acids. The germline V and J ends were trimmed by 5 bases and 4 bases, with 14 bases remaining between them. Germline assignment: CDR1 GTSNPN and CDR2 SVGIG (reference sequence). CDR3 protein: CAWGEGQTYGYTF. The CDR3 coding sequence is TGTGCCTGGGGGGAGGGGCAGACCTATGGCTACACCTTC. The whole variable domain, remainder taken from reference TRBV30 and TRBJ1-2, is SQTIHQWPATLVQPVGSPLSLECTVEGTSNPNLYWYRQAAGRGLQLLFYSVGIGQISSEVPQNLSASRPQDRQFILSSKKLLLSDSGFYLCAWGEGQTYGYTFGSGTRLTVV.

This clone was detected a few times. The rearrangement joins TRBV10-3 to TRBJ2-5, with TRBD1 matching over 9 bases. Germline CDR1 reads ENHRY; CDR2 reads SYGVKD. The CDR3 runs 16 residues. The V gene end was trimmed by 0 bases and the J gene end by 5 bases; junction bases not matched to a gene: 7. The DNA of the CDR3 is TGTGCCATCAGTGAGTCTGGGGGACAGGGAAAGGAGACCCAGTACTTC. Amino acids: CAISESGGQGKETQYF.

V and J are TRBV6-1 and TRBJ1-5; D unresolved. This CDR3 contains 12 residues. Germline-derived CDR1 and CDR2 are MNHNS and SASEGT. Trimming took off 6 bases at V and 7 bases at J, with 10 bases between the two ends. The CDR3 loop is CASRSGRQPQHF. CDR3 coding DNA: TGTGCCAGCAGATCGGGCAGACAGCCCCAGCATTTT.

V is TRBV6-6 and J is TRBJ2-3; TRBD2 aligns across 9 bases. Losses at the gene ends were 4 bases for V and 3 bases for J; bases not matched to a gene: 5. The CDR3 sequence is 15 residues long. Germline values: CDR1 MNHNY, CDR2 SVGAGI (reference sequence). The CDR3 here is CASSLTGLATDTQYF. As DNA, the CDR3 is TGTGCCAGCAGTTTAACGGGACTAGCAACAGATACGCAGTATTTT.

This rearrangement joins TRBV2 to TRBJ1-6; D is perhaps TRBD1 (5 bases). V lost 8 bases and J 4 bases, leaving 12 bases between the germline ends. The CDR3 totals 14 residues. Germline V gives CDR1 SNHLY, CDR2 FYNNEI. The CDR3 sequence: CASHGTAYNSPLHF. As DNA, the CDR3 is TGTGCCAGCCATGGGACGGCGTATAATTCACCCCTCCACTTT.

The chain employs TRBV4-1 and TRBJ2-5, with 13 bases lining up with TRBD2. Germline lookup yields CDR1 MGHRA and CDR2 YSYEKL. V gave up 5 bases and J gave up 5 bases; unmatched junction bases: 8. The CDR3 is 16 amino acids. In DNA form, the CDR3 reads TGCGCCAGCAGCTCTACTAGCGGGGGGGCCCGGGAGACCCAGTACTTC. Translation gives CASSSTSGGARETQYF.

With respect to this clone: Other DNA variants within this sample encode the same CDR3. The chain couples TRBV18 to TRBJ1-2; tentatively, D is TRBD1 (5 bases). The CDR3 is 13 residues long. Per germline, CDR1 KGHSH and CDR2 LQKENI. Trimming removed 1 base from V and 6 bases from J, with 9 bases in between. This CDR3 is CASSPQGQNGYTF. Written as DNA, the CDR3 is TGTGCCAGCTCACCACAGGGGCAAAATGGCTACACCTTC.

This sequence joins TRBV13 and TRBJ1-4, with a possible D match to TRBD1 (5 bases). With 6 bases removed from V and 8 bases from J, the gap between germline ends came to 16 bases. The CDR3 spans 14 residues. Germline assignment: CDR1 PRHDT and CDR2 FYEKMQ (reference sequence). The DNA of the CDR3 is TGTGCCAGCAGTGCCGCCGGCGGGGGGGAAAAACTGTTTTTT. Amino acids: CASSAAGGGEKLFF. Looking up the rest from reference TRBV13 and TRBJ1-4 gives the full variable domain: AAGVIQSPRHLIKEKRETATLKCYPIPRHDTVYWYQQGPGQDPQFLISFYEKMQSDKGSIPDRFSAQQFSDYHSELNMSSLELGDSALYFCASSAAGGGEKLFFGSGTQLSVL.

The CDR3 DNA follows: TGTGCCAGCAGTAGACAGGGGGAAAACACCATATATTTT. As protein: CASSRQGENTIYF. The V gene is TRBV27, the J gene TRBJ1-3, with 9 bases matching TRBD1. Germline V lookup: CDR1 MNHEY, CDR2 SMNVEV (reference sequence). Germline trimming cut 5 bases from V and 6 bases from J; bases unmatched to any gene: 2. This CDR3 spans 13 amino acids.

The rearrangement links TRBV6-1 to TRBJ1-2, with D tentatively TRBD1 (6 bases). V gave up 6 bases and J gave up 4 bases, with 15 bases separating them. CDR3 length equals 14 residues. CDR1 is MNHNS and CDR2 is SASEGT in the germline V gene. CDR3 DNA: TGTGCCAGCAGGATACAGGGAGCGGGCTATGGCTACACCTTC. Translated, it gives CASRIQGAGYGYTF.

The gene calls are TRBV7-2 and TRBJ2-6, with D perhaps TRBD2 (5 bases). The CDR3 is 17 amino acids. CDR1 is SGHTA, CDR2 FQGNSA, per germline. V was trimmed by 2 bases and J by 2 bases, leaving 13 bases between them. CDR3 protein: CASSLTALGAGANVLTF. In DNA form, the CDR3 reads TGTGCCAGCAGCTTAACTGCACTCGGGGCTGGGGCCAACGTCCTGACTTTC.

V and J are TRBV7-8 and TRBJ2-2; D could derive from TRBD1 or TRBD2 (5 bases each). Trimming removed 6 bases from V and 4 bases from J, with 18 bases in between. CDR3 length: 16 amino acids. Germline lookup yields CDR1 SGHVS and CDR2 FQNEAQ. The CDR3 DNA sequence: TGTGCCAGCAGTCCGGATCCTTCGGGGCGCACCGGGGAGCTGTTTTTT. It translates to CASSPDPSGRTGELFF.

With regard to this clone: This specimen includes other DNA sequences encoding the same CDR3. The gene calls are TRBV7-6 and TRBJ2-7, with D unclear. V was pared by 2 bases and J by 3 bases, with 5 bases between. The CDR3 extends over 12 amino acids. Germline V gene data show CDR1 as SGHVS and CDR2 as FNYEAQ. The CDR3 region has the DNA TGTGCCAGCAGCTTAAACAGCTACGAGCAGTACTTC. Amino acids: CASSLNSYEQYF.

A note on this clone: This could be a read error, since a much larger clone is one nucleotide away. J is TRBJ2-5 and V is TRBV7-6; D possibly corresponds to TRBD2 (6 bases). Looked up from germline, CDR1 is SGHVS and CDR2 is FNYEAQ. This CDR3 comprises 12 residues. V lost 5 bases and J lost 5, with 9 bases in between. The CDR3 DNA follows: TGTGCCAGCAGCGGAGGAGGGGAGACCCAGTACTTC. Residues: CASSGGGETQYF.